Sequencing of this T cell receptor (beta chain) was carried out in a study of T cell repertoires and HLA-DP antigens. Primers targeted 54 TRBV and 13 TRBJ segments. Assay used: immunoSEQ multiplex PCR; TCRdb lists only in-frame clones, some missing. Counted here are more than 90,000 clones, about 91% occurring once; the ten biggest clones make up less than 0.35%. The CDR3 is 16 residues long. Trimming removed 4 bases from V and 2 bases from J; junction bases left unmatched: 7. Germline V CDR1 and CDR2: LNHDA, SQIVND (reference sequence). In regard to this clone: Its antigen is currently unknown.

The chain couples TRBV19 to TRBJ2-3; TRBD1 matches at 9 bases. The sequence derives from a woman in her late teens or twenties in good health and CMV-seronegative. The sample comprised CD4+ T cells from PBMCs. CDR3 sequence: CASSRWGQGNTDTQYF. CDR3 coding DNA: TGTGCCAGTAGTAGATGGGGACAGGGAAACACAGATACGCAGTATTTT.